The present T cell receptor beta chain was sequenced within a study of tumor and adjacent non-tumor tissue in lung cancer. This clonotype was recorded many times. Its antigen is undetermined. RNA was extracted from bulk tissue without any cell sorting. Study-level points and caveats: Compared with tumor, normal lung showed significantly lower TCR diversity.

TCRbeta libraries were built with three rounds of nested PCR, modified from ARM-PCR. TCRdb re-derived calls from the multiplex PCR reads in MiXCR, one entry per CDR3 protein. This table has about 110,000 distinct CDR3 sequences, about 75% appearing once. The CDR3 sequence is 14 residues long. Looked up from germline, CDR1 is MNHEY and CDR2 is SVGAGI. The V gene lost 8 bases and the J gene lost 6 bases, with 17 bases spanning the gap. The clonotype originates from a woman aged 60-75 years with non-small cell lung cancer. Source material: lung tumor tissue. The V gene is TRBV6-5, the J gene TRBJ1-5, with D uncertain. CDR3 sequence (DNA): TGTGCCAGCTCGGACGAAGGGTCCGGTCAGCCCCAGCATTTT. It encodes CASSDEGSGQPQHF.